The 26 T cell receptor beta chains listed next were all sequenced from one sample in a study of post-analysis software for immune sequencing data. Which antigens these TCRs recognize remains unknown. Findings of the study overall: Relative to controls, patients had several TRBV segments at higher frequency, with TRBV5-6, TRBV5-1 and TRBV20-1 among these.

Tagging with unique molecular identifiers was a feature of the TCR beta cDNA libraries. Via MiXCR, TCRdb re-called the PCR reads, giving one row per CDR3 protein. The sample carries around 400,000 distinct CDR3 sequences, 30% to 45% recorded once. The source material was blood. The receptors were sampled from a girl aged 2 to 9 with multiple sclerosis.

The chain couples TRBV10-3 to TRBJ2-5; perhaps D is TRBD1 or TRBD2 (6 bases each). V was shortened by 8 bases and J by 2 bases, with 15 bases between the two germline ends. CDR1 is ENHRY and CDR2 is SYGVKD in the germline V gene. The CDR3 spans 14 residues. The CDR3 region is CAIGGTTEQETQYF. The CDR3 coding sequence is TGTGCCATCGGAGGGACAACCGAGCAAGAGACCCAGTACTTC.

The chain combines TRBV5-6 with TRBJ2-7; D is undetermined. Germline V gene data show CDR1 as SGHDT and CDR2 as YYEEEE. There are 13 residues in the CDR3. With 2 bases removed from V and 2 bases from J, the gap between germline ends came to 8 bases. The CDR3 protein is CASSFSLTYEQYF. The CDR3 nucleotides read TGTGCCAGCAGCTTTTCGTTAACCTACGAGCAGTACTTC.

The rearrangement joins TRBV25-1 to TRBJ2-5; 9 nucleotides agree with TRBD1. Germline trimming cut 8 bases from V and 2 bases from J; bases unmatched to any gene: 9. CDR1 MGHDK and CDR2 SYGVNS come from the germline V gene. The CDR3 length is 15 residues. The CDR3 nucleotides are TGTGCCAGCGGGGATGGGACAGGGTCGCAAGAGACCCAGTACTTC. It yields the protein CASGDGTGSQETQYF.

The chain uses TRBV6-5 and TRBJ2-7; D uncertain. The CDR3 has 10 amino acids. Germline V gives CDR1 MNHEY, CDR2 SVGAGI. V was clipped by 8 bases and J by 3 bases, with 5 bases between them. CDR3 amino acids: CASGFYEQYF. In DNA, the CDR3 is TGTGCCAGCGGGTTCTACGAGCAGTACTTC.

Points on this clonotype: One junction end disagrees with the germline gene, perhaps due to a read error. This chain joins TRBV7-8 and TRBJ2-5, with D possibly matching TRBD1 (6 bases). Matching the DNA end better, TRBJ2-7 makes the J call doubtful. The CDR3 extends over 18 amino acids. The germline V gene has CDR1 SGHVS and CDR2 FQNEAQ. The CDR3: CVSGRRKPAGLQGYEQYF. The CDR3 DNA reads as TGTGTCAGCGGCCGACGAAAGCCCGCAGGATTACAGGGCTACGAGCAGTACTTC.

Remarks on this clonotype: This may arise from a read error, as a much more abundant clone is one base away. This rearrangement joins TRBV10-3 to TRBJ2-5; possible D gene TRBD1, 6 bases. Germline assignment: CDR1 ENHRY and CDR2 SYGVKD. This CDR3 is 14 amino acids long. Trimming removed 8 bases at V and 5 bases at J, with 18 bases between. The CDR3: CAIATSQGAETQYF. The CDR3, as DNA: TGTGCCATCGCCACCTCACAGGGAGCGGAGACCCAGTACTTC.

This clonotype occurred many times. The chain recombines TRBV10-3 with TRBJ2-7, with D hard to call. The V gene lost 10 bases and the J gene lost 4 bases, with 20 bases spanning the gap. CDR3 size: 14 residues. Germline CDR1 and CDR2: ENHRY and SYGVKD. CDR3 DNA sequence: TGTGCCACCTTCCCGGCGACACCTCTTTACGAGCAGTACTTC. It is translated as CATFPATPLYEQYF.

CDR3: CASSLVFQATDTQYF. The DNA of the CDR3 is TGTGCCAGCAGCTTAGTTTTTCAGGCTACAGATACGCAGTATTTT. The V and J genes are TRBV7-8 and TRBJ2-3; D remains ambiguous. CDR3 length: 15 residues. Germline assignment: CDR1 SGHVS and CDR2 FQNEAQ. V dropped 1 base and J dropped 3 bases, with 11 bases sitting between them.

The chain joins TRBV12-3 or TRBV12-4 to TRBJ1-5, with 7 bases fitting TRBD1. The CDR3 consists of 15 residues. V was clipped by 5 bases and J by 2 bases; unmatched bases: 6. This CDR3 reads CASSDRAEGNQPQHF. CDR3 DNA sequence: TGTGCCAGCAGTGACAGGGCAGAGGGCAATCAGCCCCAGCATTTT.

This clonotype was seen more than once but under ten times. The gene calls are TRBV6-2 or TRBV6-3 and TRBJ1-5; D is unresolved. Germline CDR1 and CDR2: MNHEY and SVGEGT. Trimming took 2 bases from V and 7 from J, leaving 9 bases between them. The CDR3 has 13 amino acids. For the CDR3, the DNA is TGTGCCAGCAGTTACATGGGGAGACAGCCCCAGCATTTT. Translating gives CASSYMGRQPQHF.

This clonotype was seen at least ten times. The rearrangement joins TRBV5-6 to TRBJ1-2; D is possibly TRBD1 (5 bases). There are 15 residues in the CDR3. Germline CDR1 and CDR2: SGHDT and YYEEEE. The V gene lost 3 bases and the J gene lost 1 base, with 13 bases spanning the gap. CDR3 in amino acids: CASSSAGGVNYGYTF. For the CDR3, the DNA is TGTGCCAGCAGCTCCGCGGGAGGGGTTAACTATGGCTACACCTTC.

This clonotype was seen only once. The V and J genes are TRBV2 and TRBJ2-1; perhaps TRBD1 as D (5 bases). Germline V lookup: CDR1 SNHLY, CDR2 FYNNEI. The CDR3 has 15 residues. V lost 6 bases and J lost 9, with 21 bases in between. CDR3 sequence reads: CASSRRRAQGSEQFF. The CDR3 DNA reads TGTGCCAGCAGCCGCCGAAGGGCCCAGGGTAGTGAGCAGTTCTTC.

The V and J genes are TRBV20-1 and TRBJ2-7, with TRBD2 matching over 9 bases. V shed 0 bases, J shed 0 bases, and the junction held 0 bases outside the gene matches. Germline V CDR1 and CDR2: DFQATT, SNEGSKA (reference sequence). The CDR3 is 14 amino acids. Written as DNA, the CDR3 is TGCAGTGCTAGAGATAGCGGGAGCTCCTACGAGCAGTACTTC. Its translation: CSARDSGSSYEQYF.

V and J are TRBV5-1 and TRBJ1-4; no definite D call. Trimming removed 4 bases at V and 2 bases at J, with 9 bases between. This CDR3 has 14 residues. Per the germline V gene, CDR1 is SGHRS and CDR2 is YFSETQ. CDR3 protein: CASSPRVTNEKLFF. In DNA, the CDR3 is TGCGCCAGCAGCCCGCGGGTGACTAATGAAAAACTGTTTTTT.

In its sample, this clonotype was seen a few times. V and J are TRBV7-9 and TRBJ2-7; a weak D match, TRBD1 (6 bases). This CDR3 is built from 17 residues. V lost 3 bases, J lost 1 base, and 19 bases lay in between. Germline V gene sequence: CDR1 SEHNR, CDR2 FQNEAQ (reference sequence). CDR3 in amino acids: CASSFSRTGWGSYEQYF. Here the CDR3 DNA reads TGTGCCAGCAGCTTTAGCCGTACAGGGTGGGGATCCTACGAGCAGTACTTC.

The chain joins TRBV29-1 to TRBJ2-7; D uncertain. The CDR3 sequence is 13 residues long. V dropped 4 bases and J dropped 0 bases, with 10 bases sitting between them. Germline CDR1 and CDR2: SQVTM and ANQGSEA. The CDR3 DNA follows: TGCAGCGTTGGGGCAGGCGACTCCTACGAGCAGTACTTC. Its translation: CSVGAGDSYEQYF.

The chain employs TRBV4-2 and TRBJ2-1, with no clear D. The CDR3 has 15 amino acids. Trimming removed 1 base at V and 0 bases at J, with 7 bases between. Germline V gene data show CDR1 as LGHNA and CDR2 as YNFKEQ. The chain's CDR3 is CASSQVDGSYNEQFF. CDR3 in DNA: TGTGCCAGCAGCCAAGTAGATGGCTCCTACAATGAGCAGTTCTTC.

Ten or more counts support this clonotype. This chain uses TRBV12-3 or TRBV12-4 with TRBJ2-7; 9 bases line up with TRBD1. The CDR3 loop spans 14 amino acids. The junction had 6 bases not matched to a gene; V was cut back by 6 bases and J by 3 bases. This CDR3 is CASRSGTGFYEQYF. The CDR3 nucleotides are TGTGCCAGCAGATCCGGGACAGGGTTCTACGAGCAGTACTTC.

This clonotype has ten or more counts. At one end, the junction sequence differs from germline, possibly due to a read error. J is TRBJ2-3 and V is TRBV7-3; the D is unclear. CDR1 and CDR2 (germline): SGHTA, FQGTGA. This CDR3 is built from 11 residues. In DNA, the CDR3 is TGCGCCAGCAGCTCCACAGATACGCAGTATTTT. It translates to CASSSTDTQYF.

This rearrangement joins TRBV6-1 to TRBJ1-2; D call uncertain. The CDR3 covers 14 residues. From germline, CDR1 is MNHNS and CDR2 SASEGT. V lost 0 bases and J 4 bases, leaving 9 bases between the germline ends. The CDR3 region is CASSEAREGYGYTF. The CDR3 bases are TGTGCCAGCAGTGAAGCTAGGGAGGGCTATGGCTACACCTTC.

Comments on this clonotype: Sequence at one end of the junction differs from germline and may be a read error. The chain joins TRBV7-8 to TRBJ2-1; 11 nucleotides agree with TRBD2. CDR3 size: 15 residues. From germline, CDR1 is SGHVS and CDR2 FQNEAQ. CDR3 sequence: CASSIAGGMYNEQFF. As DNA, the CDR3 is TGTGCCAGCAGCATAGCGGGAGGGATGTACAATGAGCAGTTCTTC.

The table lists this clonotype with a few counts. The J gene is TRBJ2-7, the V gene TRBV12-3 or TRBV12-4; TRBD2 matches at 7 bases. J gave up 2 bases and V 5 bases, and 6 bases lay outside the gene matches. CDR3 length: 14 amino acids. CDR3 DNA: TGTGCCAGCAGTCCCATTGGGGGGGCCTACGAGCAGTACTTC. It is translated as CASSPIGGAYEQYF.

This clonotype has more than one count but fewer than ten. The rearrangement uses TRBV6-5 and TRBJ2-3; the match to TRBD2 covers 11 bases. The CDR3 totals 16 residues. V gave up 6 bases and J gave up 7 bases; unmatched junction bases: 12. CDR1 MNHEY and CDR2 SVGAGI come from the germline V gene. The CDR3 bases are TGTGCCAGCAGCCGCCCCCCGTCTAGCGGGAGGAATACGCAGTATTTT. Translated, it gives CASSRPPSSGRNTQYF.

This clonotype was observed a few times. J is TRBJ1-2 and V is TRBV20-1, with 10 bases lining up with TRBD1. The V gene end was trimmed by 1 base and the J gene end by 8 bases; junction bases not matched to a gene: 4. In germline, CDR1 is DFQATT, CDR2 SNEGSKA (reference sequence). This CDR3 comprises 13 residues. CDR3: CSARAGTGEGYTF. CDR3 DNA sequence: TGCAGTGCTAGAGCCGGGACAGGGGAGGGCTACACCTTC.

This clonotype was observed once. V is TRBV25-1 and J is TRBJ1-1; no firm D call. The CDR3 sequence is 15 residues long. The V gene lost 4 bases and the J gene lost 0 bases, with 12 bases spanning the gap. The germline V gene has CDR1 MGHDK and CDR2 SYGVNS. The CDR3 spells CASSVTERMNTEAFF. DNA for the CDR3: TGTGCCAGCAGTGTGACGGAGAGGATGAACACTGAAGCTTTCTTT. The full variable domain, rest sourced from reference TRBV25-1 and TRBJ1-1, is EADIYQTPRYLVIGTGKKITLECSQTMGHDKMYWYQQDPGMELHLIHYSYGVNSTEKGDLSSESTVSRIRTEHFPLTLESARPSHTSQYLCASSVTERMNTEAFFGQGTRLTVV.

The chain uses TRBV29-1 and TRBJ2-1, with 15 bases matching TRBD2. The CDR3 sequence is 18 residues long. The V gene's germline CDR1 is SQVTM and CDR2 ANQGSEA. The V and J ends lost 3 bases and 6 bases, in that order; junction bases with no gene match: 12. CDR3 DNA: TGCAGCGTTGACCGGACTAGCGGGAGGGCCTCATTTTCCAATGAGCAGTTCTTC. As protein: CSVDRTSGRASFSNEQFF.